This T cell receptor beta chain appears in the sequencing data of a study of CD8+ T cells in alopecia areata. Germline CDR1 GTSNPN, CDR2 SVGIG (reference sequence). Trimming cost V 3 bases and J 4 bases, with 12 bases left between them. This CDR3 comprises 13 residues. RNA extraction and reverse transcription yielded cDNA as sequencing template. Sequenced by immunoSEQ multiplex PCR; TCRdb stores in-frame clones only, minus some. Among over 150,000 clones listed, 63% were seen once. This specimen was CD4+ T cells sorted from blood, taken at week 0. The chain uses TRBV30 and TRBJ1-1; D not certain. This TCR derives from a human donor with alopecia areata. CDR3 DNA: TGTGCCTGGAGCGACCTGATGGGCACTGAAGCTTTCTTT. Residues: CAWSDLMGTEAFF.